Sequencing of this T cell receptor beta chain was carried out in a study of blood T cell repertoires in COVID-19. The CDR3 has 13 amino acids. V dropped 3 bases and J dropped 8 bases, with 13 bases sitting between them. TCRdb's table, derived via immunoSEQ multiplex PCR, lists solely in-frame clones and lacks some. The data show 50,000 to 70,000 clones, with approximately 79% seen just once and 2.5% to 3.5% held by the top ten. The TCR comes from a man in his fifties or sixties with acute or convalescent COVID-19. The V gene is TRBV12-3 or TRBV12-4, the J gene TRBJ1-2; D is unclear. The sample consisted of peripheral blood. As DNA, the CDR3 is TGTGCCAGCAGTTTTCATGTGGCGGAGGGCTACACCTTC. Amino acid sequence: CASSFHVAEGYTF.